This T cell receptor beta chain was documented in a study of control samples from healthy donors and cancer patients. The germline V and J ends were trimmed by 5 bases and 8 bases, with 15 bases remaining between them. The CDR3 runs 14 residues. Per the germline V gene, CDR1 is SEHNR and CDR2 is FQNEAQ (reference sequence). This table comes from immunoSEQ multiplex PCR, and its TCRdb copy is limited to in-frame clones, with some not included. Among fewer than 150,000 clones listed, around nine tenths were seen once. The sequence came from a man between 18 and 29 years old in good health. V is TRBV7-9 and J is TRBJ1-4, with a weak D call TRBD1 (5 bases). The specimen was blood. CDR3 in DNA: TGTGCCAGCAGCCCAGCCGGGGGATTCGAAAAACTGTTTTTT. It specifies CASSPAGGFEKLFF.